This TCR beta chain stems from a study of OX40 agonist ivuxolimab in advanced cancers. At the level of the study: Those treated in dose escalation had hepatocellular carcinoma, melanoma, renal cell cancer or head and neck cancer.

Concerning this clone itself: Its antigen is currently unknown.

Assay: immunoSEQ multiplex PCR; the TCRdb copy retains only in-frame clones and omits some. The sample includes 65,000 to 90,000 clones, around 88% of them seen just once. Study-level points and caveats: Expanded clones were, on average, more numerous in CD8+ T cells than in CD4+.

Enrollment shut out patients with autoimmune disease history or systemic immunosuppression. With V trimmed by 8 bases and J by 2 bases, 5 bases remained unmatched. In germline, CDR1 is MNHEY, CDR2 SVGAGI. This CDR3 contains 13 residues. This clonotype originated in an adult with an advanced solid tumor such as melanoma, head and neck, liver or kidney cancer. Sequenced here: CD4+ or CD8+ T cells sorted from blood, sampled in a trial of the OX40 agonist ivuxolimab. The chain couples TRBV6-5 to TRBJ1-2; 7 nucleotides line up with TRBD1. The CDR3, as DNA: TGTGCCAGCCGGCCAGGGGGGAACTATGGCTACACCTTC. Residues: CASRPGGNYGYTF.